This entry lists 32 T cell receptor beta chains sequenced from one sample in a study of cytomegalovirus exposure and HLA in healthy donors (dated by TCRdb to 2015 to 2018). The protocol used for the library was the immunoSEQ multiplex PCR assay. A mixture of 60 forward primers for TCR Vbeta segments and 13 reverse primers for TCR Jbeta segments was used in the multiplex PCR. The table was pulled from immuneACCESS by TCRdb, which kept in-frame rearrangements only. Such tables lose some clones; where checked, under half of the loss comes from unresolved V genes, and the rest has no known cause. The sample has 150,000 to 200,000 clones on record, less than 80% of them singletons. About 1.5% of the sample goes to the ten largest clones. Material: PBMCs. The receptors originated from a man aged 18 to 30 in good health and CMV-seronegative.

The genes are TRBV6-6 and TRBJ2-7; the match to TRBD1 covers 8 bases. CDR3 length equals 14 residues. From germline, CDR1 is MNHNY and CDR2 SVGAGI (reference sequence). V lost 6 bases to trimming and J lost 7 bases; unmatched junction nucleotides: 11. The CDR3 sequence is CASSSRGQASEQYF. In DNA, the CDR3 is TGTGCCAGCAGCTCAAGGGGACAGGCGAGTGAGCAGTACTTC.

The chain carries TRBV4-1 and TRBJ2-3; perhaps TRBD2 as D (5 bases). The CDR3 is 16 amino acids. CDR1 is MGHRA, CDR2 YSYEKL, per germline. V was trimmed by 6 bases and J by 1 base, leaving 17 bases between them. CDR3 DNA: TGCGCCAGCAGGGGTTTGGGAGCTTGGGGCACAGATACGCAGTATTTT. As protein: CASRGLGAWGTDTQYF.

This clone was recorded once. The CDR3 DNA follows: TGTGCCAGCAGCTTTGCGACAGGGGAGGAGACCCAGTACTTC. Its translation: CASSFATGEETQYF. The rearrangement joins TRBV7-9 to TRBJ2-5; 8 bases fit TRBD1. This CDR3 contains 14 residues. In germline, CDR1 is SEHNR, CDR2 FQNEAQ (reference sequence). V gave up 3 bases and J gave up 5 bases; unmatched junction bases: 5.

The rearrangement joins TRBV27 to TRBJ2-3, with 13 bases lining up with TRBD2. Germline loops: CDR1 MNHEY, CDR2 SMNVEV (reference sequence). V gave up 11 bases and J gave up 0 bases; unmatched junction bases: 14. CDR3 size: 18 residues. DNA for the CDR3: TGTGCCGGCCACCCGGGACTAGCGGGGAAAAATAGCACAGATACGCAGTATTTT. Amino acids: CAGHPGLAGKNSTDTQYF.

This clone was seen more than once but under ten times. The V call is TRBV27, the J call TRBJ2-7; TRBD1 matches at 10 bases. Germline trimming cut 2 bases from V and 5 bases from J; bases unmatched to any gene: 6. This CDR3 is 15 amino acids long. The germline V gene has CDR1 MNHEY and CDR2 SMNVEV (reference sequence). CDR3: CASSLIGTGVDEQYF. The DNA of the CDR3 is TGTGCCAGCAGTTTAATTGGGACAGGGGTGGACGAGCAGTACTTC.

The CDR3 DNA sequence: TGTGCCAGCAGCTCCCTAAATGAGCAGTTCTTC. This codes for CASSSLNEQFF. The chain couples TRBV5-4 to TRBJ2-1; D is uncertain. Per the germline V gene, CDR1 is SGHNT and CDR2 is YYREEE (reference sequence). The CDR3 is made up of 11 amino acids. Trimming took off 3 bases at V and 7 bases at J, with 5 bases between the two ends.

This clone was counted between two and nine times. The chain employs TRBV19 and TRBJ2-7; TRBD2 matches at 9 bases. The junction had 8 bases not matched to a gene; V was cut back by 3 bases and J by 5 bases. From germline, CDR1 is LNHDA and CDR2 SQIVND (reference sequence). There are 15 residues in the CDR3. The CDR3 loop reads CASSIFSSGTNEQYF. As DNA, the CDR3 is TGTGCCAGTAGTATTTTTTCTAGCGGGACCAACGAGCAGTACTTC.

CDR3 sequence: CASSQVMRSRNTEAFF. The CDR3 bases are TGCGCCAGCAGCCAAGTAATGCGGTCGCGGAACACTGAAGCTTTCTTT. The chain carries TRBV4-1 and TRBJ1-1; D is undetermined. The CDR3 spans 16 residues. Germline V gene sequence: CDR1 MGHRA, CDR2 YSYEKL. Trimming shortened V by 1 base and J by 1 base, and 13 bases separated the two germline ends.

The chain joins TRBV28 to TRBJ2-7; possible D gene TRBD2, 6 bases. Germline CDR1 MDHEN, CDR2 SYDVKM. Trimming left V 5 bases short and J 3 bases short, with 11 bases between. The CDR3 is made up of 13 amino acids. CDR3 nucleotide sequence: TGTGCCAGCAGTGCGGGGACTTTCTACGAGCAGTACTTC. Its protein product is CASSAGTFYEQYF.

The table lists this clone with a few counts. The rearrangement joins TRBV5-4 to TRBJ1-4; a possible D gene is TRBD1 (5 bases). CDR3 length: 14 amino acids. V was clipped by 4 bases and J by 8 bases, with 15 bases between them. Per germline, CDR1 SGHNT and CDR2 YYREEE (reference sequence). The CDR3 DNA is TGTGCCAGCAGCCAAGGGGTATTAAGCGAAAAACTGTTTTTT. It is translated as CASSQGVLSEKLFF.

V is TRBV2 and J is TRBJ2-7; possibly TRBD1 for D (6 bases). CDR3 length: 15 amino acids. V lost 3 bases, J lost 7 bases, and 19 bases lay in between. Germline-derived CDR1 and CDR2 are SNHLY and FYNNEI. The CDR3 loop is CASSDSWGPAQEQYF. Written as DNA, the CDR3 is TGTGCCAGCAGTGATAGCTGGGGGCCCGCGCAAGAGCAGTACTTC. Variable domain in full (rest from reference TRBV2 and TRBJ2-7): EPEVTQTPSHQVTQMGQEVILRCVPISNHLYFYWYRQILGQKVEFLVSFYNNEISEKSEIFDDQFSVERPDGSNFTLKIRSTKLEDSAMYFCASSDSWGPAQEQYFGPGTRLTVT.

The rearrangement links TRBV19 to TRBJ2-1; D gene unclear. The CDR3 contains 16 residues. CDR1 is LNHDA, CDR2 SQIVND, per germline (reference sequence). Trimming cost V 2 bases and J 1 base, with 12 bases left between them. The CDR3 is CASSISVLGSYNEQFF. The CDR3 DNA sequence: TGTGCCAGTAGTATATCGGTGCTAGGATCCTACAATGAGCAGTTCTTC.

This chain uses TRBV4-1 with TRBJ2-7; D ambiguous. This CDR3 contains 13 residues. Per germline, CDR1 MGHRA and CDR2 YSYEKL. V was shortened by 5 bases and J by 1 base, with 9 bases between the two germline ends. The CDR3 region is CASSIRTSYEQYF. The DNA for the CDR3 is TGCGCCAGCAGCATCCGTACTTCCTACGAGCAGTACTTC.

This clone showed up just a few times. The chain employs TRBV5-4 and TRBJ1-1; no clear D gene. Trimming shortened V by 5 bases and J by 4 bases, and 12 bases separated the two germline ends. CDR3 size: 13 residues. Germline V gene sequence: CDR1 SGHNT, CDR2 YYREEE (reference sequence). DNA for the CDR3: TGTGCCAGCAGGGCCGGGGTGGGCACTGAAGCTTTCTTT. This gives the protein CASRAGVGTEAFF.

V is TRBV4-2 and J is TRBJ2-7; 11 positions agree with TRBD1. This CDR3 has 14 amino acids. Germline V gives CDR1 LGHNA, CDR2 YNFKEQ. Unmatched junction bases numbered 7, after V lost 5 bases and J lost 7 bases. CDR3 sequence (DNA): TGTGCCAGCAGCTACGGACAGGGGGCCGGGGAGCAGTACTTC. Translating it yields CASSYGQGAGEQYF.

The J gene is TRBJ2-7, the V gene TRBV28, with D possibly being TRBD1 (5 bases). The CDR3 is made up of 14 amino acids. V was shortened by 2 bases and J by 1 base, with 9 bases between the two germline ends. Germline-derived CDR1 and CDR2 are MDHEN and SYDVKM. The CDR3 coding sequence is TGTGCCAGCAGTTTAATCCCAGGGTCCTACGAGCAGTACTTC. Encoded protein: CASSLIPGSYEQYF.

The CDR3, as DNA: TGTGCCAGCAGTGGGACAGGGGGGGATCAGCCCCAGCATTTT. Amino acid sequence: CASSGTGGDQPQHF. This chain uses TRBV2 with TRBJ1-5; 10 bases match TRBD1. The CDR3 extends over 14 amino acids. CDR1 is SNHLY and CDR2 is FYNNEI in the germline V gene. After removal of 4 bases from V and 5 bases from J, the junction contained 2 bases not matched to a gene.

The chain carries TRBV28 and TRBJ2-7; 10 bases map to TRBD1. The germline V gene has CDR1 MDHEN and CDR2 SYDVKM. V shed 5 bases and J 9 bases; nucleotides not matched to a gene: 7. This CDR3 is built from 13 residues. CDR3 protein: CASSPGQGRGQYF. In DNA form, the CDR3 reads TGTGCCAGCAGTCCGGGACAGGGGAGAGGGCAGTACTTC.

The rearrangement uses TRBV9 and TRBJ2-1, with D possibly matching TRBD2 (6 bases). This CDR3 is 15 amino acids long. CDR1 is SGDLS, CDR2 YYNGEE, per germline. V was clipped by 4 bases and J by 3 bases, with 14 bases between them. In DNA, the CDR3 is TGTGCCAGCAGCCCGCGCGGGACGCTCTACAATGAGCAGTTCTTC. Its translation: CASSPRGTLYNEQFF.

The chain uses TRBV27 and TRBJ2-2; weak D call: TRBD2 (5 bases). The germline V and J ends were trimmed by 11 bases and 6 bases, with 7 bases remaining between them. This CDR3 region has 10 residues. Germline assignment: CDR1 MNHEY and CDR2 SMNVEV (reference sequence). CDR3 bases: TGTGCCGGAGGACCCGGGGAGCTGTTTTTT. This sequence encodes CAGGPGELFF.

This clone was counted once. The chain recombines TRBV6-5 with TRBJ2-7, with 8 bases fitting TRBD2. The CDR3 spans 14 residues. In germline, CDR1 is MNHEY, CDR2 SVGAGI. The V gene end was trimmed by 9 bases and the J gene end by 3 bases; junction bases not matched to a gene: 10. The CDR3 sequence: CASAVTGGSYEQYF. CDR3 nucleotide sequence: TGTGCCAGTGCCGTTACGGGAGGGAGCTACGAGCAGTACTTC.

The chain recombines TRBV28 with TRBJ1-2, with 7 bases fitting TRBD1. The CDR3 sequence is 13 residues long. Germline V gene lookup returns CDR1 MDHEN and CDR2 SYDVKM. The V and J ends lost 8 bases and 1 base, in that order; junction bases with no gene match: 4. The CDR3 nucleotides read TGTGCCAGCCGGGACAGCAATAACTATGGCTACACCTTC. Encoded protein: CASRDSNNYGYTF.

The CDR3 here is CASSPSRVAEAFF. CDR3 coding DNA: TGTGCCAGCAGCCCCAGCAGGGTTGCTGAAGCTTTCTTT. This sequence joins TRBV7-2 and TRBJ1-1, with D tentatively TRBD1 (5 bases). Germline-derived CDR1 and CDR2 are SGHTA and FQGNSA. This CDR3 region has 13 residues. The ends were cut back, 5 bases at V and 6 bases at J, with 13 bases in the middle.

J is TRBJ2-7 and V is TRBV6-1; D remains ambiguous. The CDR3 runs to 12 residues. The V end lost 4 bases, the J end lost 4 bases, and 8 bases lay between the germline ends. Germline CDR1 reads MNHNS; CDR2 reads SASEGT. The CDR3 protein is CASSVGKYEQYF. The CDR3 DNA follows: TGTGCCAGCAGTGTTGGCAAGTACGAGCAGTACTTC.

The chain recombines TRBV11-2 with TRBJ1-2; 7 bases map to TRBD1. The V and J ends lost 6 bases and 0 bases, in that order; junction bases with no gene match: 7. Germline lookup yields CDR1 SGHAT and CDR2 FQNNGV. There are 15 residues in the CDR3. CDR3 in DNA: TGTGCCAGCAGACTTACCGGGACAGCTAACTATGGCTACACCTTC. Translation gives CASRLTGTANYGYTF.

The chain employs TRBV19 and TRBJ2-2; no firm D call. The CDR3 totals 13 residues. Germline CDR1 and CDR2: LNHDA and SQIVND (reference sequence). The CDR3 is CAARLSNTGELFF. For the CDR3, the DNA is TGTGCGGCGAGGCTATCGAACACCGGGGAGCTGTTTTTT.

The chain is built from TRBV6-1 and TRBJ2-5, with D perhaps TRBD1 (5 bases). The CDR3 length is 15 residues. CDR1 and CDR2 from the germline V gene are MNHNS and SASEGT. V lost 0 bases and J 5 bases, leaving 13 bases between the germline ends. The CDR3 reads CASSEALIGVETQYF. DNA for the CDR3: TGTGCCAGCAGTGAAGCGCTTATAGGGGTCGAGACCCAGTACTTC.

The V call is TRBV27, the J call TRBJ1-2, with D tentatively TRBD1 (6 bases). Germline CDR1 MNHEY, CDR2 SMNVEV (reference sequence). V gave up 8 bases and J gave up 5 bases, with 18 bases separating them. The CDR3 extends over 14 amino acids. CDR3 coding DNA: TGTGCCAGCTGCCCCTCCGGGACACCTTATGGCTACACCTTC. It translates to CASCPSGTPYGYTF.

The chain recombines TRBV6-1 with TRBJ2-7; a possible D gene is TRBD2 (6 bases). Trimming took 4 bases from V and 0 from J, leaving 13 bases between them. Germline lookup yields CDR1 MNHNS and CDR2 SASEGT. This CDR3 region has 15 residues. The CDR3 DNA reads as TGTGCCAGCAGTGTACGGGACTCTATCTCCTACGAGCAGTACTTC. Translating gives CASSVRDSISYEQYF.

The chain combines TRBV5-8 with TRBJ2-3; TRBD1 matches at 8 bases. This CDR3 contains 16 residues. Germline lookup yields CDR1 SGHTS and CDR2 YDEGEE. J gave up 4 bases and V 4 bases, and 11 bases lay outside the gene matches. CDR3 region: CASSRIGTGPPDTQYF. The CDR3 bases are TGTGCCAGCAGCCGCATTGGGACAGGCCCCCCAGATACGCAGTATTTT.

V gene TRBV30 combines with J gene TRBJ2-7; 9 nucleotides agree with TRBD1. The V gene end was trimmed by 4 bases and the J gene end by 3 bases; junction bases not matched to a gene: 10. The CDR3 is 15 residues long. Per germline, CDR1 GTSNPN and CDR2 SVGIG (reference sequence). This CDR3 is CAWTPGTGPNYEQYF. The DNA for the CDR3 is TGTGCCTGGACTCCGGGGACAGGGCCGAACTACGAGCAGTACTTC.

This clone was recorded a few times. The chain links TRBV27 to TRBJ1-2; D not resolved. The V end was cut by 6 bases, the J end by 5 bases, with 25 bases between. CDR3 length equals 17 residues. The V gene's germline CDR1 is MNHEY and CDR2 SMNVEV (reference sequence). CDR3 residues: CASSPFPGLAGGYGYTF. The CDR3 region has the DNA TGTGCCAGCAGCCCCTTTCCCGGATTGGCAGGAGGTTATGGCTACACCTTC.